These T cell receptor beta chains were read from a single sample in a study of blood T cell repertoires in COVID-19. Generated by immunoSEQ multiplex PCR, the TCRdb table keeps only in-frame clones and is missing some. The table includes more than 140,000 clones, around four fifths detected once. Sequenced sample: peripheral blood. These receptors were obtained from a human donor in a cohort sampled during active COVID-19. CDR3s include the opening cysteine and the closing phenylalanine or tryptophan. The D gene is left open where the match is weak. Not every row has a clone size; where given, it reads once, few, many or a size class.

TRBJ2-5 NA TRBD2 TRBV30 TGTGCCTGGAGTGGGAAGGCGGCGGGAGTTTGGGTGGAGACCCAGTACTTC CAWSGKAAGVWVETQYF
TRBJ1-2 NA NA TRBV3-1/TRBV3-2 TGTGCCAGCAGCCAAGGACTGGCCACGGACAGCTACACCTTC CASSQGLATDSYTF
TRBJ2-5 NA NA TRBV11-3 TGTGCCAGCAGCCCAGGTGGGGCCCAAGAGACCCAGTACTTC CASSPGGAQETQYF
TRBJ2-1 NA NA TRBV1 TGCACCAGCACCAGCCGGCCACTAGCGGGAGGGCCGGGTAATGAGCAGTTCTTC CTSTSRPLAGGPGNEQFF
TRBJ1-1 NA TRBD1 TRBV5-1 TGCGCCAGCAGCTTGGAATGGACAGGGGTAGGCGCCGCTGAAGCTTTCTTT CASSLEWTGVGAAEAFF
TRBJ1-6 once TRBD1 TRBV7-9 TGTGCCAGCAGCTCAGGGACAGGCCAAAATTCACCCCTCCACTTT CASSSGTGQNSPLHF
TRBJ1-4 NA NA TRBV3-1/TRBV3-2 TGTGCCAGCAGCCACGGATCCGGCGGGGATGAAAAACTGTTTTTT CASSHGSGGDEKLFF
TRBJ1-3 NA NA TRBV18 TGTGCCAGCTCACCACCGGCCAGGGGAGACACCATATATTTT CASSPPARGDTIYF
TRBJ1-5 NA NA TRBV2 TGTGCCAGCAAACAGGCTCTCAATCAGCCCCAGCATTTT CASKQALNQPQHF
TRBJ1-5 NA NA TRBV5-5 TGTGCCAGCAGCTCATCGGGGGACCAGCCCCAGCATTTT CASSSSGDQPQHF
TRBJ2-2 NA TRBD1 TRBV7-3 TGTGCCAGCAGCGACAGGGCCTCCGGGGAGCTGTTTTTT CASSDRASGELFF
TRBJ2-3 NA TRBD2 TRBV3-1/TRBV3-2 TGTGCCAGCAGCCGCCCGCTTCCGGGAGGGTTGGCAGATACGCAGTATTTT CASSRPLPGGLADTQYF
TRBJ1-1 NA TRBD1 TRBV5-1 TGCGCCAGTAACCAAACCCCGGGACAGGGGAACACTGAAGCTTTCTTT CASNQTPGQGNTEAFF
TRBJ1-6 NA TRBD1 TRBV9 TGTGCCAGCGGCCGGGACAGGGGGAATTCACCCCTCCACTTT CASGRDRGNSPLHF
TRBJ2-7 NA NA TRBV7-5 TGTGCCAGAAGCTTAGAGAGTGGGACACCGCTTCCCTACGAGCAGTACTTC CARSLESGTPLPYEQYF
TRBJ2-2 few NA TRBV6-4 TGTGCCAGCAGTGCCCAGTCCGGGGAACTCACCGGGGAGCTGTTTTTT CASSAQSGELTGELFF
TRBJ2-5 NA NA TRBV27 TGTGCCAGCAGGCTCCCCCGCAGGGAACCTCAAGAGACCCAGTACTTC CASRLPRREPQETQYF
TRBJ2-7 NA NA TRBV5-5 TGTGCCAGCAGCTTGGAGTCCGGACTTGGCGTCTCCTACGAGCAGTACTTC CASSLESGLGVSYEQYF
TRBJ2-1 few NA TRBV6-1 TGTGCCAGCAGTGAAACCCCCCCAGGGCCGAGCTCCTACAATGAGCAGTTCTTC CASSETPPGPSSYNEQFF
TRBJ1-3 NA TRBD1 TRBV3-1/TRBV3-2 TGTGCCAGCAGCCAAGCCACGACAGGGGGAAACACCATATATTTT CASSQATTGGNTIYF
TRBJ1-1 NA TRBD1 TRBV6-1 TGTGCCAGCATCAACAGGGGCACTGAAGCTTTCTTT CASINRGTEAFF